The TCR beta chain described here comes from a study of tumor and adjacent non-tumor tissue in lung cancer. Background on the study: Histology: about a dozen adenocarcinoma, a couple of squamous cell carcinoma, 1 small cell lung cancer.

This sample's RNA came from whole unsorted tissue. The normal lung tissue was taken more than 3 cm from the tumor edge. Donors were chemotherapy-naive, newly diagnosed lung cancer surgical patients in China, August–November 2014. Study-wide results and limits: Higher tumor TCR diversity was associated with shorter survival.

The sample holds one count of this clonotype. Antigen specificity is unknown. A modified ARM-PCR protocol with three rounds of nested PCR amplified TCRbeta. Each CDR3 protein gets one entry after TCRdb re-called the multiplex PCR reads with MiXCR. The sample carries more than 35,000 distinct CDR3 sequences, roughly three fifths recorded once. The receptor was isolated from a woman aged 40 to 49 with non-small cell lung cancer. Sequenced: distant non-tumor lung tissue.

This chain's CDR3 is CASAWGTDPETQYF. The CDR3 coding sequence is TGTGCAAGCGCGTGGGGAACCGACCCGGAGACCCAGTACTTC. J is TRBJ2-5 and V is TRBV6-2 or TRBV6-3; no clear D gene. Per germline, CDR1 MNHEY and CDR2 SVGEGT. The CDR3 consists of 14 residues.